The 25 T cell receptor beta chains presented below share a single source sample, sequenced in a study of blood T cell repertoires in COVID-19. Profiled with immunoSEQ multiplex PCR; TCRdb holds only in-frame clones, not every one. The sample includes 80,000 to 100,000 clones, about 82% of them seen just once. Source material: peripheral blood. These receptor sequences come from a woman aged 55 to 70 in a cohort sampled during active or convalescent COVID-19.

The chain links TRBV28 to TRBJ2-2; 9 nucleotides line up with TRBD2. With 6 bases clipped from V and 4 bases from J, the junction kept 6 bases outside the gene matches. Germline CDR1 is MDHEN and CDR2 is SYDVKM. The CDR3 contains 15 residues. The CDR3 nucleotides read TGTGCCAGCAGCGCGGGGGGGGGACCCACCGGGGAGCTGTTTTTT. Its protein is CASSAGGGPTGELFF. Full variable domain (outside the CDR3, taken from reference TRBV28 and TRBJ2-2): DVKVTQSSRYLVKRTGEKVFLECVQDMDHENMFWYRQDPGLGLRLIYFSYDVKMKEKGDIPEGYSVSREKKERFSLILESASTNQTSMYLCASSAGGGPTGELFFGEGSRLTVL.

The V call is TRBV6-2 or TRBV6-3, the J call TRBJ1-1; D gene unclear. This CDR3 is built from 13 residues. Germline CDR1 and CDR2: MNHEY and SVGEGT. The V end lost 3 bases, the J end lost 2 bases, and 7 bases lay between the germline ends. CDR3 sequence (DNA): TGTGCCAGCAGTTATGGGAGTAACACTGAAGCTTTCTTT. This sequence encodes CASSYGSNTEAFF.

This clone appeared once. This chain joins TRBV7-9 and TRBJ2-2; a possible D gene is TRBD1 (5 bases). CDR1 SEHNR and CDR2 FQNEAQ come from the germline V gene (reference sequence). With 5 bases removed from V and 3 bases from J, the gap between germline ends came to 7 bases. CDR3 length: 13 residues. As DNA, the CDR3 is TGTGCCAGCAGCCTCAGGGACACCGGGGAGCTGTTTTTT. This sequence encodes CASSLRDTGELFF.

V is TRBV19 and J is TRBJ1-5, with D perhaps matching TRBD1 (5 bases). The germline CDR1 and CDR2 sequences are LNHDA and SQIVND (reference sequence). This CDR3 is 13 amino acids long. Deletions cut 9 bases from V and 0 bases from J, with 9 bases between. CDR3 loop: CASGGTSNQPQHF. The DNA for the CDR3 is TGTGCCAGCGGGGGTACTAGCAATCAGCCCCAGCATTTT.

The chain is built from TRBV27 and TRBJ1-1, with D possibly TRBD1 on 5 matching bases. The germline gives CDR1 MNHEY, CDR2 SMNVEV (reference sequence). This CDR3 region has 17 residues. The ends were cut back, 0 bases at V and 1 base at J, with 15 bases in the middle. CDR3 in amino acids: CASSLSAGRFSNTEAFF. CDR3 sequence (DNA): TGTGCCAGCAGTTTATCGGCAGGGCGTTTCTCGAACACTGAAGCTTTCTTT.

This rearrangement joins TRBV5-1 to TRBJ1-1, with TRBD1 matching over 8 bases. The CDR3 consists of 13 residues. Germline V gene data show CDR1 as SGHRS and CDR2 as YFSETQ. V was pared by 2 bases and J by 6 bases, with 3 bases of the junction left unmatched. CDR3 DNA sequence: TGCGCCAGCAGCTTCGACAGGGGCCCTGAAGCTTTCTTT. Amino acid sequence: CASSFDRGPEAFF. Filled out from reference TRBV5-1 and TRBJ1-1, the complete variable domain reads KAGVTQTPRYLIKTRGQQVTLSCSPISGHRSVSWYQQTPGQGLQFLFEYFSETQRNKGNFPGRFSGRQFSNSRSEMNVSTLELGDSALYLCASSFDRGPEAFFGQGTRLTVV.

This clone occurred once. The V and J genes are TRBV4-1 and TRBJ1-2; D is perhaps TRBD1 (5 bases). The CDR3 is 15 amino acids. CDR1 is MGHRA, CDR2 YSYEKL, per germline. V lost 1 base and J 2 bases, leaving 11 bases between the germline ends. The CDR3 region is CASSQGSGINYGYTF. The CDR3 region has the DNA TGCGCCAGCAGCCAAGGGTCAGGGATCAACTATGGCTACACCTTC.

V gene TRBV28 combines with J gene TRBJ1-4; 7 bases align to TRBD1. The CDR3 spans 14 residues. CDR1 is MDHEN, CDR2 SYDVKM, per germline. V lost 6 bases, J lost 7 bases, and 8 bases stayed unmatched. The CDR3 loop is CASSSGQAGEKLFF. In DNA form, the CDR3 reads TGTGCCAGCAGCTCTGGACAGGCAGGTGAAAAACTGTTTTTT.

The chain combines TRBV5-1 with TRBJ2-5; TRBD1 matches 8 bases. The CDR3 contains 17 residues. After removal of 3 bases from V and 1 base from J, the junction contained 11 bases not matched to a gene. Germline values: CDR1 SGHRS, CDR2 YFSETQ. The CDR3 DNA reads as TGCGCCAGCAGCTCTTGGTGGGGGACAGGCGTCCAAGAGACCCAGTACTTC. This translates into CASSSWWGTGVQETQYF.

V is TRBV12-3 or TRBV12-4 and J is TRBJ1-3; D perhaps matches TRBD1 (5 bases). CDR3 size: 13 residues. The ends were cut back, 1 base at V and 4 bases at J, with 5 bases in the middle. In DNA, the CDR3 is TGTGCCAGCAGTTTAGACAGGGGAAACACCATATATTTT. Its translation: CASSLDRGNTIYF.

This rearrangement joins TRBV11-2 to TRBJ1-4, with 10 bases that match TRBD1. From germline, CDR1 is SGHAT and CDR2 FQNNGV. This CDR3 contains 15 residues. After removal of 6 bases from V and 10 bases from J, the junction contained 11 bases not matched to a gene. CDR3 in amino acids: CASSLAGTGVRKLFF. The CDR3 DNA reads TGTGCCAGCAGTCTAGCCGGGACAGGGGTTCGAAAACTGTTTTTT.

The chain links TRBV10-1 to TRBJ1-3, with 7 bases aligning to TRBD1. The CDR3 length is 13 residues. V was clipped by 8 bases and J by 4 bases; unmatched bases: 5. Per the germline V gene, CDR1 is WNHNN and CDR2 is SYGVQD (reference sequence). The chain's CDR3 is CASQGGSGNTIYF. The CDR3 DNA follows: TGCGCCAGCCAGGGGGGCTCAGGAAACACCATATATTTT.

The genes are TRBV5-1 and TRBJ1-6; 7 bases are a match to TRBD1. Germline V CDR1 and CDR2: SGHRS, YFSETQ. Losses at the gene ends were 4 bases for V and 7 bases for J; bases not matched to a gene: 14. The CDR3 extends over 17 amino acids. DNA for the CDR3: TGCGCCAGCAGCGTAGAGCTATCGGGACAGTCCAATTCACCCCTCCACTTT. Translated: CASSVELSGQSNSPLHF.

J is TRBJ2-2 and V is TRBV7-6; 11 positions agree with TRBD2. Germline CDR1 reads SGHVS; CDR2 reads FNYEAQ. J lost 4 bases, V lost 3 bases, and 7 bases had no gene match. The CDR3 length is 17 residues. CDR3 sequence reads: CASSFNLAGGATGELFF. The CDR3 DNA follows: TGTGCCAGCAGCTTTAACCTAGCGGGAGGCGCCACCGGGGAGCTGTTTTTT.

The chain carries TRBV7-6 and TRBJ1-1; possible D gene TRBD1, 6 bases. CDR1 SGHVS and CDR2 FNYEAQ come from the germline V gene. Trimming pared 5 bases from V and 1 base from J, leaving 17 bases between. The CDR3 extends over 16 amino acids. CDR3 loop: CASSQRGGSGNTEAFF. The DNA for the CDR3 is TGTGCCAGCAGCCAGAGGGGGGGTAGTGGGAACACTGAAGCTTTCTTT.

The V and J genes are TRBV5-1 and TRBJ2-1; TRBD1 matches at 10 bases. With 3 bases clipped from V and 4 bases from J, the junction kept 4 bases outside the gene matches. This CDR3 region has 15 residues. The germline V gene encodes CDR1 SGHRS and CDR2 YFSETQ. The CDR3 spells CASSSPDRGYNEQFF. The CDR3, as DNA: TGCGCCAGCAGCTCCCCGGACAGGGGGTACAATGAGCAGTTCTTC.

A few counts support this clone. This chain uses TRBV5-6 with TRBJ1-2; TRBD1 matches 7 bases. This CDR3 contains 12 residues. CDR1 is SGHDT, CDR2 YYEEEE, per germline. V shed 3 bases and J 7 bases; nucleotides not matched to a gene: 3. The CDR3 region has the DNA TGTGCCAGCAGCTCGACAGGGTTTGGCTACACCTTC. The encoded protein is CASSSTGFGYTF.

This chain uses TRBV12-3 or TRBV12-4 with TRBJ1-4; 7 nucleotides agree with TRBD1. V shed 6 bases and J 6 bases; nucleotides not matched to a gene: 4. There are 13 residues in the CDR3. For the CDR3, the DNA is TGTGCCAGCAGGCGACAGGGTTATGAAAAACTGTTTTTT. Protein sequence: CASRRQGYEKLFF.

CDR3: CASSESTGTLLSGANVLTF. CDR3 DNA sequence: TGTGCCAGCAGTGAAAGTACCGGGACACTCCTCTCTGGGGCCAACGTCCTGACTTTC. V and J are TRBV6-1 and TRBJ2-6; possibly TRBD1 for D (6 bases). V lost 2 bases and J lost 0, with 17 bases in between. There are 19 residues in the CDR3. The germline V gene has CDR1 MNHNS and CDR2 SASEGT.

This clone was seen a handful of times. The rearrangement links TRBV2 to TRBJ2-7; D remains unclear. Trimming shortened V by 6 bases and J by 4 bases, and 7 bases separated the two germline ends. The CDR3 consists of 11 residues. The germline V gene has CDR1 SNHLY and CDR2 FYNNEI. Written as DNA, the CDR3 is TGTGCCAGCAGGGTGAGTTACGAGCAGTACTTC. Its protein is CASRVSYEQYF.

The rearrangement joins TRBV29-1 to TRBJ2-6; D is unresolved. This CDR3 contains 14 residues. In germline, CDR1 is SQVTM, CDR2 ANQGSEA. The germline V and J ends were trimmed by 5 bases and 2 bases, with 10 bases remaining between them. The CDR3 DNA reads as TGCAGCGTTAACCGAGGTACTGGGGCCAACGTCCTGACTTTC. Its protein product is CSVNRGTGANVLTF.

As to this clone: The same CDR3 is also encoded by other DNA sequences in this sample. The chain joins TRBV5-1 to TRBJ2-3; 8 bases line up with TRBD1. The CDR3 consists of 15 residues. The V gene's germline CDR1 is SGHRS and CDR2 YFSETQ. Trimming removed 4 bases from V and 0 bases from J; junction bases left unmatched: 4. This chain's CDR3 is CASSPRTGSTDTQYF. The CDR3, as DNA: TGCGCCAGCAGCCCAAGGACAGGGAGCACAGATACGCAGTATTTT.

The chain recombines TRBV6-5 with TRBJ1-4; 8 bases line up with TRBD1. Germline V gene lookup returns CDR1 MNHEY and CDR2 SVGAGI. With V trimmed by 6 bases and J by 7 bases, 4 bases remained unmatched. This CDR3 comprises 13 residues. The CDR3 reads CASRPGGLEKLFF. Here the CDR3 DNA reads TGTGCCAGCAGACCAGGGGGCCTTGAAAAACTGTTTTTT.

The chain employs TRBV18 and TRBJ2-6; no definite D call. V was shortened by 3 bases and J by 2 bases, with 8 bases between the two germline ends. The CDR3 is 15 residues long. Germline CDR1 reads KGHSH; CDR2 reads LQKENI. CDR3 nucleotide sequence: TGTGCCAGCTCACCCCGTGAGACTGGGGCCAACGTCCTGACTTTC. It encodes CASSPRETGANVLTF.

This rearrangement joins TRBV7-9 to TRBJ2-5; D may be TRBD1 (5 bases). The germline V gene has CDR1 SEHNR and CDR2 FQNEAQ (reference sequence). The CDR3 covers 13 residues. The ends were cut back, 1 base at V and 5 bases at J, with 8 bases in the middle. CDR3 coding DNA: TGTGCCAGCAGCTTAGAAGGGGCGGAGACCCAGTACTTC. Encoded protein: CASSLEGAETQYF.